Presented here are 27 T cell receptor beta chains from one specimen sequenced in a study of cytomegalovirus exposure and HLA in healthy donors. The PCR contained 60 Vbeta and 13 Jbeta primers. This table comes from immunoSEQ multiplex PCR, and its TCRdb copy is limited to in-frame clones, with some not included. The table shows some 84,000 clones, with around 68% occurring only once. What was sequenced was PBMCs. The origin of the receptors is a woman in her forties in good health and CMV-seropositive.

The chain carries TRBV27 and TRBJ1-2; TRBD1 matches 8 bases. Trimming cost V 6 bases and J 8 bases; bases outside gene matches: 14. The germline CDR1 and CDR2 sequences are MNHEY and SMNVEV (reference sequence). CDR3 length: 15 amino acids. CDR3 DNA: TGTGCCAGCAGGATGGGGACAGGCCCACTGGGGGGCTACACCTTC. Translating it yields CASRMGTGPLGGYTF.

The chain carries TRBV15 and TRBJ2-7; 8 nucleotides line up with TRBD1. Germline-derived CDR1 and CDR2 are LNHNV and YYDKDF (reference sequence). The CDR3 sequence is 16 residues long. The V segment lost 3 bases and the J segment 0 bases; nucleotides outside the gene matches: 7. As DNA, the CDR3 is TGTGCCACCAGCAGTCCAGGGACAGGTAGCTCCTACGAGCAGTACTTC. Translating gives CATSSPGTGSSYEQYF.

The V call is TRBV19, the J call TRBJ1-1; D remains unclear. Trimming shortened V by 5 bases and J by 6 bases, and 10 bases separated the two germline ends. Germline CDR1 and CDR2: LNHDA and SQIVND (reference sequence). The length of the CDR3 is 12 residues. CDR3 sequence: CASSGGKAEAFF. CDR3 DNA sequence: TGTGCCAGTAGTGGAGGGAAAGCTGAAGCTTTCTTT.

This rearrangement joins TRBV27 to TRBJ1-1, with D hard to call. Trimming shortened V by 4 bases and J by 1 base, and 4 bases separated the two germline ends. The CDR3 sequence is 12 residues long. Germline CDR1 and CDR2: MNHEY and SMNVEV (reference sequence). CDR3 in DNA: TGTGCCAGCAGTTGGGCGAACACTGAAGCTTTCTTT. It encodes CASSWANTEAFF.

The chain employs TRBV2 and TRBJ1-2; 8 bases fit TRBD1. The V segment lost 4 bases and the J segment 3 bases; nucleotides outside the gene matches: 7. Germline CDR1 and CDR2: SNHLY and FYNNEI. This CDR3 has 15 residues. CDR3 residues: CASSVTRGLDYGYTF. As DNA, the CDR3 is TGTGCCAGCAGTGTAACCAGGGGGCTTGACTATGGCTACACCTTC. The full variable domain, its missing parts supplied by reference TRBV2 and TRBJ1-2, is EPEVTQTPSHQVTQMGQEVILRCVPISNHLYFYWYRQILGQKVEFLVSFYNNEISEKSEIFDDQFSVERPDGSNFTLKIRSTKLEDSAMYFCASSVTRGLDYGYTFGSGTRLTVV.

The V and J genes are TRBV28 and TRBJ1-5; D perhaps matches TRBD1 (6 bases). The CDR3 contains 14 residues. Germline lookup yields CDR1 MDHEN and CDR2 SYDVKM. V lost 7 bases and J lost 6, with 16 bases in between. CDR3 DNA: TGTGCCAGCACACCGGGAACAGGGAGTCAGCCCCAGCATTTT. Protein sequence: CASTPGTGSQPQHF.

CDR3 region: CAWSPGQVKAFF. The CDR3 region has the DNA TGTGCCTGGAGTCCGGGACAGGTGAAAGCTTTCTTT. The rearrangement uses TRBV30 and TRBJ1-1; 8 positions agree with TRBD1. CDR1 is GTSNPN, CDR2 SVGIG, per germline (reference sequence). Trimming took 2 bases from V and 9 from J; bases not matched to a gene: 5. There are 12 residues in the CDR3.

This clone was seen only a few times. The chain employs TRBV21-1 and TRBJ1-2. TRBV21-1 represents a pseudogene. The CDR3 is made up of 14 amino acids. CDR3 DNA: TGTGCCAGCAGCAAAGATCCGCCGTTTAGTGGCTACACCTTC. It is translated as CASSKDPPFSGYTF.

This chain links TRBV7-2 with TRBJ2-1; TRBD1 is a possible D gene (6 bases). The CDR3 sequence is 15 residues long. The V end was cut by 4 bases, the J end by 9 bases, with 19 bases between. The germline gives CDR1 SGHTA, CDR2 FQGNSA. CDR3 in DNA: TGTGCCAGCAGCTCCAGAGGACAGTCCAATGGTGAGCAGTTCTTC. This gives the protein CASSSRGQSNGEQFF. Drawing the rest from reference TRBV7-2 and TRBJ2-1, the complete variable domain is GAGVSQSPSNKVTEKGKDVELRCDPISGHTALYWYRQSLGQGLEFLIYFQGNSAPDKSGLPSDRFSAERTGGSVSTLTIQRTQQEDSAVYLCASSSRGQSNGEQFFGPGTRLTVL.

V is TRBV4-2 and J is TRBJ1-1, with 7 nucleotides matching TRBD1. J gave up 1 base and V 4 bases, and 3 bases lay outside the gene matches. CDR1 and CDR2 from the germline V gene are LGHNA and YNFKEQ. This CDR3 has 14 residues. DNA for the CDR3: TGTGCCAGCAGCCCCAGACAGGGGAACACTGAAGCTTTCTTT. This sequence encodes CASSPRQGNTEAFF.

The chain has TRBV5-4 and TRBJ1-2; D gene ambiguous. V lost 4 bases to trimming and J lost 8 bases, with 15 bases between them. Germline V gene data show CDR1 as SGHNT and CDR2 as YYREEE (reference sequence). The CDR3 has 13 amino acids. The CDR3 is CASSLDLTGGYTF. CDR3 DNA: TGTGCCAGCAGCCTGGACCTCACGGGGGGCTACACCTTC.

The chain employs TRBV10-3 and TRBJ2-3; 10 bases map to TRBD2. This CDR3 contains 14 residues. J gave up 3 bases and V 9 bases, and 6 bases lay outside the gene matches. Germline CDR1 and CDR2: ENHRY and SYGVKD. The CDR3 reads CAIGAGGPTDTQYF. DNA of the CDR3: TGTGCCATTGGAGCGGGAGGGCCTACAGATACGCAGTATTTT.

This clone turned up a few times. The chain recombines TRBV5-1 with TRBJ2-7; TRBD2 matches at 10 bases. The CDR3 spans 15 residues. Germline CDR1 and CDR2: SGHRS and YFSETQ. With 4 bases clipped from V and 2 bases from J, the junction kept 6 bases outside the gene matches. The CDR3 nucleotides are TGCGCCAGCAGCCTGGAGCTAGCGGGAGCCTACGAGCAGTACTTC. This codes for CASSLELAGAYEQYF.

The J gene is TRBJ2-7, the V gene TRBV9; 10 positions agree with TRBD1. Germline trimming cut 2 bases from V and 3 bases from J; bases unmatched to any gene: 8. Germline V gene data show CDR1 as SGDLS and CDR2 as YYNGEE. The CDR3 extends over 16 amino acids. The CDR3 DNA sequence: TGTGCCAGCAGCGTTACGGACGGGACAGGGGACTACGAGCAGTACTTC. It specifies CASSVTDGTGDYEQYF.

The chain is built from TRBV7-6 and TRBJ2-5, with D possibly matching TRBD1 (5 bases). Trimming left V 1 base short and J 5 bases short, with 8 bases between. The CDR3 spans 13 residues. The germline gives CDR1 SGHVS, CDR2 FNYEAQ. CDR3 residues: CASSLVGVETQYF. CDR3 bases: TGTGCCAGCAGCTTAGTAGGGGTGGAGACCCAGTACTTC.

This chain uses TRBV4-3 with TRBJ1-2, with a weak D call TRBD1 (6 bases). Germline CDR1 is LGHNA and CDR2 is YSLEER. The CDR3 runs to 15 residues. Trimming took off 0 bases at V and 8 bases at J, with 16 bases between the two ends. CDR3 amino acids: CASSQDEGGVDGYTF. Here the CDR3 DNA reads TGCGCCAGCAGCCAAGATGAGGGGGGGGTTGACGGCTACACCTTC.

The chain joins TRBV7-2 to TRBJ2-7; 7 bases are shared with TRBD1. The CDR3 extends over 15 amino acids. After removal of 5 bases from V and 3 bases from J, the junction contained 10 bases not matched to a gene. Germline V lookup: CDR1 SGHTA, CDR2 FQGNSA. The CDR3 sequence: CASSPRETGNYEQYF. For the CDR3, the DNA is TGTGCCAGCAGCCCACGAGAGACAGGGAACTACGAGCAGTACTTC.

Written as DNA, the CDR3 is TGTGCCATCAGTGACTGGGGGGGGGCTAAAAACGAGCAGTACTTC. This translates into CAISDWGGAKNEQYF. The V gene is TRBV10-3, the J gene TRBJ2-7, with D possibly matching TRBD2 (7 bases). This CDR3 region has 15 residues. V lost 3 bases, J lost 5 bases, and 17 bases lay in between. From germline, CDR1 is ENHRY and CDR2 SYGVKD.

This clone came up a few times. V gene TRBV19 combines with J gene TRBJ2-7, with TRBD1 matching over 8 bases. Germline V gene sequence: CDR1 LNHDA, CDR2 SQIVND (reference sequence). The CDR3 covers 14 residues. Trimming removed 6 bases from V and 3 bases from J; junction bases left unmatched: 7. The CDR3 is CASSDRGRSYEQYF. CDR3 bases: TGTGCCAGTAGCGACAGGGGAAGGAGCTACGAGCAGTACTTC.

V usage is TRBV5-6 and J usage is TRBJ2-5; possible D gene TRBD1, 5 bases. The CDR3 length is 13 residues. The V and J ends lost 0 bases and 10 bases respectively, with 13 bases between them. CDR1 is SGHDT and CDR2 is YYEEEE in the germline V gene. CDR3 protein: CASSLELKGVQYF. As DNA, the CDR3 is TGTGCCAGCAGCTTGGAACTCAAAGGGGTCCAGTACTTC. Supplemented by reference TRBV5-6 and TRBJ2-5, the full variable domain reads DAGVTQSPTHLIKTRGQQVTLRCSPKSGHDTVSWYQQALGQGPQFIFQYYEEEERQRGNFPDRFSGHQFPNYSSELNVNALLLGDSALYLCASSLELKGVQYFGPGTRLLVL.

V gene TRBV27 combines with J gene TRBJ2-1, with 9 bases aligning to TRBD1. CDR3 length: 14 amino acids. Per germline, CDR1 MNHEY and CDR2 SMNVEV (reference sequence). The V segment lost 0 bases and the J segment 8 bases; nucleotides outside the gene matches: 2. Written as DNA, the CDR3 is TGTGCCAGCAGTTTATCGGGGACAGGGTATGAGCAGTTCTTC. Protein sequence: CASSLSGTGYEQFF.

The table lists this clone with a count of one. The rearrangement uses TRBV7-6 and TRBJ1-5; D is unresolved. Trimming left V 2 bases short and J 2 bases short, with 4 bases between. The CDR3 is 13 amino acids. CDR1 and CDR2 (germline): SGHVS, FNYEAQ. CDR3 sequence (DNA): TGTGCCAGCAGCTTACGAGGCAATCAGCCCCAGCATTTT. Its translation is CASSLRGNQPQHF. Full variable domain (rest looked up from reference TRBV7-6 and TRBJ1-5): GAGVSQSPRYKVTKRGQDVALRCDPISGHVSLYWYRQALGQGPEFLTYFNYEAQQDKSGLPNDRFSAERPEGSISTLTIQRTEQRDSAMYRCASSLRGNQPQHFGDGTRLSIL.

This chain connects TRBV6-6 to TRBJ2-7, with no clear D. Germline assignment: CDR1 MNHNY and CDR2 SVGAGI (reference sequence). Trimming removed 7 bases at V and 3 bases at J, with 13 bases between. This CDR3 has 13 amino acids. As DNA, the CDR3 is TGTGCCAGCAAGGCAGGAACATTCTACGAGCAGTACTTC. Translated: CASKAGTFYEQYF.

The chain has TRBV5-8 and TRBJ1-2, with 9 bases lining up with TRBD1. Germline V gene lookup returns CDR1 SGHTS and CDR2 YDEGEE. This CDR3 contains 14 residues. V lost 4 bases and J lost 4; bases outside the gene matches: 5. The DNA of the CDR3 is TGTGCCAGCAGCCTTCCGGGACAGGGCTATGGCTACACCTTC. Its protein is CASSLPGQGYGYTF.

V gene TRBV6-5 combines with J gene TRBJ1-5; D uncertain. Trimming removed 6 bases at V and 7 bases at J, with 16 bases between. This CDR3 is 14 amino acids long. Per germline, CDR1 MNHEY and CDR2 SVGAGI. DNA for the CDR3: TGTGCCAGCAGCCAGACCACAGTTGACCAGCCCCAGCATTTT. Its translation: CASSQTTVDQPQHF.

This clone was detected a few times. The chain has TRBV9 and TRBJ2-3; maybe TRBD2 (5 bases). The CDR3 covers 16 residues. V shed 4 bases and J shed 3 bases, with 18 bases lying between them. Germline V lookup: CDR1 SGDLS, CDR2 YYNGEE. The DNA for the CDR3 is TGTGCCAGCAGCCCTTTCTGGACCGGGGTAACAGATACGCAGTATTTT. Translating it yields CASSPFWTGVTDTQYF.

This chain links TRBV6-1 with TRBJ2-5, with D possibly being TRBD1 (5 bases). V was trimmed by 6 bases and J by 5 bases, leaving 13 bases between them. Germline V gene sequence: CDR1 MNHNS, CDR2 SASEGT. The CDR3 has 13 residues. The CDR3 spells CASRPGQYETQYF. The CDR3 DNA reads TGTGCCAGCAGACCCGGACAATACGAGACCCAGTACTTC.